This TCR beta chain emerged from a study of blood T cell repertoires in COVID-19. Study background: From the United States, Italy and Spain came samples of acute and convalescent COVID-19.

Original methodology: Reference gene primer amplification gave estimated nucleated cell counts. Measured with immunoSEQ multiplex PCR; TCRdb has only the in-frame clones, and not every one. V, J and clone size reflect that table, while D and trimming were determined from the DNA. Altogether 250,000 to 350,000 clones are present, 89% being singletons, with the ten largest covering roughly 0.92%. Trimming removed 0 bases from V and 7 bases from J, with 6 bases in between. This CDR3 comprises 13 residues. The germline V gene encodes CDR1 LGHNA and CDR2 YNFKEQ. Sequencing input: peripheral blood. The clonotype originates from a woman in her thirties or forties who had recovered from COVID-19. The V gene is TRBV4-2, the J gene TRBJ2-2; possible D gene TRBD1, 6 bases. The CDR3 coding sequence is TGTGCCAGCAGCCAAGAAGGGGGCGGGGAGCTGTTTTTT. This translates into CASSQEGGGELFF.